Sequencing of this TCR beta chain was carried out in a study of human T cells and chemical hapten exposure. Study-level results: Alopecia was present in the donors, so their immune response may differ from healthy people's.

Trimming removed 1 base from V and 7 bases from J, with 10 bases in between. This CDR3 comprises 13 residues. Germline CDR1 PRHDT, CDR2 FYEKMQ (reference sequence). A word on this clonotype: Its antigen is undetermined.

Specified time point: patch test 1, 2 weeks after DPC sensitization. Treatment here: therapeutic diphenylcyclopropenone sensitization with weekly scalp DPC. The authors' processing: The median was about 100,000 TCRs per sample, ranging roughly 20,000 to 750,000. A single record per CDR3 protein comes from TCRdb applying MiXCR to the RACE reads. The V and J calls shown here were made by TCRdb, not taken from the authors' results. The sample has roughly 360,000 distinct CDR3 sequences; more than 4.5% are singletons. The receptor comes from a woman aged 45-65 years with alopecia areata. Some clones in this sample may be carry-over from other donors' samples. The material sequenced was whole blood, taken in connection with sensitization to the hapten diphenylcyclopropenone (DPC). The chain recombines TRBV13 with TRBJ1-1; D is unclear. The CDR3 DNA reads TGTGCCAGCAGCTTAGACAGTACCCTTGAAGCTTTCTTT. It encodes CASSLDSTLEAFF.